The 20 T cell receptor beta chains below were found in one sample sequenced in a study of T cell repertoires in cytomegalovirus infection. Antigen specificity for these receptors is unknown. In TCRdb, the reads were re-called with MiXCR into one record per CDR3 protein. The sample lists 900,000 to 950,000 distinct CDR3 sequences, 25% to 40% seen once, with 13% in the top ten. The source was cultured CD8+ T cells from PBMCs, collected from culture after CMV antigen stimulation. The receptors originated from a human donor in good health (CMV status not recorded). Some clones in this sample may be carry-over from other donors' samples.

The chain couples TRBV7-8 to TRBJ2-1, with 7 bases lining up with TRBD1. Unmatched junction bases numbered 8, after V lost 5 bases and J lost 10 bases. Germline lookup yields CDR1 SGHVS and CDR2 FQNEAQ. The CDR3 is 13 residues long. In DNA form, the CDR3 reads TGTGCCAGCAGCCCTAGACAGGGTAGAGAGCAGTTCTTC. Amino acids: CASSPRQGREQFF.

This clonotype occurred a few times. V and J are TRBV3-1 and TRBJ1-5; D may be TRBD1 (5 bases). Trimming removed 4 bases from V and 3 bases from J, with 10 bases in between. The CDR3 is made up of 14 amino acids. Germline assignment: CDR1 LGHDT and CDR2 YNNKEL (reference sequence). CDR3 in DNA: TGTGCCAGCAGCCCCGGACACGCCAATCAGCCCCAGCATTTT. This sequence encodes CASSPGHANQPQHF.

The genes are TRBV14 and TRBJ2-3; D ambiguous. The CDR3 is made up of 12 amino acids. The germline gives CDR1 SGHDN, CDR2 FVKESK. V lost 4 bases, J lost 10 bases, and 12 bases lay in between. Here the CDR3 reads CASSPSAKPQYF. DNA of the CDR3: TGTGCCAGCAGCCCGTCTGCTAAGCCGCAGTATTTT.

This clonotype was recorded many times. The V gene is TRBV7-6, the J gene TRBJ1-1; D is unresolved. The CDR3 is 11 amino acids. The germline V gene has CDR1 SGHVS and CDR2 FNYEAQ. Trimming removed 11 bases at V and 4 bases at J, with 11 bases between. CDR3 DNA sequence: TGTGCCTCGGCCTTTGGCACTGAAGCTTTCTTT. Translated, it gives CASAFGTEAFF. The complete variable domain, with remaining parts taken from reference TRBV7-6 and TRBJ1-1, reads GAGVSQSPRYKVTKRGQDVALRCDPISGHVSLYWYRQALGQGPEFLTYFNYEAQQDKSGLPNDRFSAERPEGSISTLTIQRTEQRDSAMYRCASAFGTEAFFGQGTRLTVV.

The chain is built from TRBV3-1 and TRBJ2-2; no definite D call. Trimming took 1 base from V and 1 from J, leaving 13 bases between them. The CDR3 consists of 17 residues. From germline, CDR1 is LGHDT and CDR2 YNNKEL (reference sequence). CDR3 sequence (DNA): TGTGCCAGCAGCCAAGTTTACGGTTTAAAGAACACCGGGGAGCTGTTTTTT. Protein: CASSQVYGLKNTGELFF.

The sample holds many counts of this clonotype. V gene TRBV12-3 or TRBV12-4 combines with J gene TRBJ2-2; D gene unclear. Trimming shortened V by 3 bases and J by 1 base, and 3 bases separated the two germline ends. The CDR3 spans 13 residues. The CDR3 reads CASSFENTGELFF. As DNA, the CDR3 is TGTGCCAGCAGTTTCGAGAACACCGGGGAGCTGTTTTTT.

This clonotype has just a few counts. V is TRBV6-2 or TRBV6-3 and J is TRBJ2-6; 10 nucleotides line up with TRBD1. The J segment lost 0 bases and the V segment lost 5 bases, leaving 7 bases of the junction unmatched. The CDR3 is 18 amino acids. Germline V gene data show CDR1 as MNHEY and CDR2 as SVGEGT. The CDR3 loop reads CASSPPGQGISGANVLTF. The CDR3 nucleotides are TGTGCCAGCAGTCCCCCGGGACAGGGGATCTCTGGGGCCAACGTCCTGACTTTC.

This clonotype was seen more than once but under ten times. The chain combines TRBV6-6 with TRBJ2-1, with TRBD1 identical over 10 bases. The length of the CDR3 is 17 residues. The V and J ends lost 7 bases and 2 bases, in that order; junction bases with no gene match: 11. Germline assignment: CDR1 MNHNY and CDR2 SVGAGI (reference sequence). CDR3 amino acids: CASTKDRGMKPYNEQFF. CDR3 nucleotides: TGTGCCAGCACCAAGGACAGGGGGATGAAACCCTACAATGAGCAGTTCTTC.

Comments on this clonotype: One end of the junction fails to match germline, which may point to a read error. The chain uses TRBV7-6 and TRBJ2-7; D uncertain. Germline V CDR1 and CDR2: SGHVS, FNYEAQ. The CDR3 is 13 amino acids. The CDR3: CASSLGLEYEQYF. The CDR3 DNA sequence: TGTGCTAGCAGCTTAGGGCTAGAATACGAGCAGTACTTC. The whole variable domain, remainder taken from reference TRBV7-6 and TRBJ2-7, is GAGVSQSPRYKVTKRGQDVALRCDPISGHVSLYWYRQALGQGPEFLTYFNYEAQQDKSGLPNDRFSAERPEGSISTLTIQRTEQRDSAMYRCASSLGLEYEQYFGPGTRLTVT.

The chain employs TRBV5-4 and TRBJ1-3; D is ambiguous. Germline assignment: CDR1 SGHNT and CDR2 YYREEE (reference sequence). The length of the CDR3 is 15 residues. V dropped 0 bases and J dropped 3 bases, with 10 bases sitting between them. The CDR3 sequence: CASSLDGDNGNTIYF. Here the CDR3 DNA reads TGTGCCAGCAGCTTGGATGGGGATAATGGAAACACCATATATTTT.

The genes are TRBV11-2 and TRBJ1-1; D is perhaps TRBD1 (5 bases). Trimming pared 1 base from V and 6 bases from J, leaving 12 bases between. Per the germline V gene, CDR1 is SGHAT and CDR2 is FQNNGV. The CDR3 runs 14 residues. For the CDR3, the DNA is TGTGCCAGCAGCTTAGTCCGGACAAGGGCTGAAGCTTTCTTT. Amino acid sequence: CASSLVRTRAEAFF.

This clonotype appeared a single time. The chain links TRBV10-1 to TRBJ1-4; 7 bases are shared with TRBD1. CDR3 length: 15 residues. V dropped 3 bases and J dropped 8; count of bases not matched to a gene: 9. CDR1 is WNHNN, CDR2 SYGVQD, per germline (reference sequence). CDR3 amino acids: CASSDSTGSIEKLFF. DNA of the CDR3: TGCGCCAGCAGTGACTCGACAGGGTCTATCGAAAAACTGTTTTTT.

This clonotype came up a few times. The V and J genes are TRBV6-2 or TRBV6-3 and TRBJ2-5, with a weak D call TRBD2 (7 bases). The V and J ends lost 0 bases and 7 bases respectively, with 27 bases between them. CDR3 length: 19 amino acids. Germline V CDR1 and CDR2: MNHEY, SVGEGT. The CDR3 loop is CASSYSILAGAIKKGTQYF. DNA for the CDR3: TGTGCCAGCAGTTACTCGATCCTGGCGGGGGCCATTAAGAAAGGGACCCAGTACTTC.

The chain links TRBV6-6 to TRBJ2-7; weak D call: TRBD1 (6 bases). V lost 6 bases and J 0 bases, leaving 12 bases between the germline ends. Germline V gene lookup returns CDR1 MNHNY and CDR2 SVGAGI (reference sequence). The CDR3 is 14 residues long. The CDR3 region is CASSIDRSSYEQYV. For the CDR3, the DNA is TGTGCCAGCAGCATAGACAGGAGCTCCTACGAGCAGTACGTC.

In its sample, this clonotype was seen a few times. The chain links TRBV6-6 to TRBJ1-2; D gene unclear. The V end was cut by 2 bases, the J end by 6 bases, with 13 bases between. Germline V gene lookup returns CDR1 MNHNY and CDR2 SVGAGI (reference sequence). The CDR3 has 14 residues. CDR3 amino acids: CASSYAPTGDGYTF. The CDR3 region has the DNA TGTGCCAGCAGTTACGCTCCTACCGGGGATGGCTACACCTTC.

V usage is TRBV20-1 and J usage is TRBJ2-1, with D unresolved. V was cut by 1 base and J by 4 bases, with 11 bases left in between. CDR3 size: 14 residues. Germline values: CDR1 DFQATT, CDR2 SNEGSKA (reference sequence). The CDR3 DNA is TGCAGTGCTAGAGGCTTGTTAGAATACAATGAGCAGTTCTTC. Its translation: CSARGLLEYNEQFF.

The chain joins TRBV28 to TRBJ2-6; the match to TRBD1 covers 8 bases. The CDR3 has 18 amino acids. The germline gives CDR1 MDHEN, CDR2 SYDVKM. J was trimmed by 0 bases and V by 3 bases; bases with no gene match: 7. This chain's CDR3 is CASSFQDRDSSGANVLTF. In DNA, the CDR3 is TGTGCCAGCAGTTTTCAGGACAGGGATAGCTCTGGGGCCAACGTCCTGACTTTC.

This clonotype was observed at least ten times. The chain is built from TRBV7-9 and TRBJ1-1; the D is unclear. Trimming pared 0 bases from V and 5 bases from J, leaving 16 bases between. Germline V gene data show CDR1 as SEHNR and CDR2 as FQNEAQ (reference sequence). The CDR3 has 16 residues. The CDR3 DNA follows: TGTGCCAGCAGCTTAGCGAACACCCTCAGTGTGACTGAAGCTTTCTTT. Amino acid sequence: CASSLANTLSVTEAFF.

The rearrangement uses TRBV12-3 or TRBV12-4 and TRBJ1-2, with D unresolved. The CDR3 totals 10 residues. V lost 8 bases and J 7 bases, leaving 8 bases between the germline ends. The CDR3 DNA is TGTGCCAGCTTCCTGGGTGGCTACACCTTC. Amino acids: CASFLGGYTF.

In regard to this clonotype: This may be a read error, as it is one base from a much larger clone. The chain joins TRBV28 to TRBJ1-5; 8 bases line up with TRBD1. The CDR3 extends over 18 amino acids. V lost 0 bases and J lost 6; bases outside the gene matches: 13. Germline V gene sequence: CDR1 MDHEN, CDR2 SYDVKM. CDR3: CASSLCDRGQGKAQPQHF. For the CDR3, the DNA is TGTGCCAGCAGTTTATGCGACCGTGGACAGGGTAAGGCTCAGCCCCAGCATTTT.